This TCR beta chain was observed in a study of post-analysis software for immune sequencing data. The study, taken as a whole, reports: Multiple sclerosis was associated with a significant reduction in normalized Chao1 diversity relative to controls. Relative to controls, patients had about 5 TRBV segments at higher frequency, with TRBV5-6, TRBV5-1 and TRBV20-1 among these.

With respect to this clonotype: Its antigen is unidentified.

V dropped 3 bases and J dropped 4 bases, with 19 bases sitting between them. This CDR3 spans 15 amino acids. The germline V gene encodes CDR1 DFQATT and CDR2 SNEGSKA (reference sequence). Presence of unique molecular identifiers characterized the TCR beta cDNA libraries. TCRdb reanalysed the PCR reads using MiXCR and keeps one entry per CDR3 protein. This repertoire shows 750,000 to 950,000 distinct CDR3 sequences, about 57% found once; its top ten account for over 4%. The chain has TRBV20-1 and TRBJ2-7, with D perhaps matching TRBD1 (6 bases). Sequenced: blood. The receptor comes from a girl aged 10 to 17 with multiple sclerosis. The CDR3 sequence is CSARPPTGSSYEQYF. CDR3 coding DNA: TGCAGTGCTAGGCCACCAACAGGGTCTTCGTACGAGCAGTACTTC.